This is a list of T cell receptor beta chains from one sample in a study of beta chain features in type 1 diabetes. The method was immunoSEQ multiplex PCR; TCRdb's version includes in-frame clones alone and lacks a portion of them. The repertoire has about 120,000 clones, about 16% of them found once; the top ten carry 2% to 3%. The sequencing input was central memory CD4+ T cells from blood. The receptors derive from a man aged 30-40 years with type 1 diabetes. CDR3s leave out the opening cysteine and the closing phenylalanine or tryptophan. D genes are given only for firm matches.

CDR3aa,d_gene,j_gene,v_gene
ASSPRDKYEQY,.,TRBJ2-7,TRBV7-6
ASSPGTGSGETQY,TRBD1,TRBJ2-5,TRBV5-1
ASSRQATNEKLF,.,TRBJ1-4,TRBV6-5
ASSERGSPNEKLF,.,TRBJ1-4,TRBV6-1
ASSPQTGTDTEAF,.,TRBJ1-1,TRBV7-9
ASSFTGDPNGYT,TRBD1,TRBJ1-2,TRBV27
ASSSRLSSSGNTIY,.,TRBJ1-3,TRBV6-6
ASSSITGGESYGYT,TRBD1,TRBJ1-2,TRBV27
ASSLTSEGGREKLF,.,TRBJ1-4,TRBV11-2
ASSPERGTSGYNEQF,TRBD2,TRBJ2-1,TRBV5-4
ASSGWRGEQF,.,TRBJ2-1,TRBV2
SVVRDLHGYT,.,TRBJ1-2,TRBV29-1
ASSWGPSGGADTQY,TRBD2,TRBJ2-3,TRBV7-2
ASSQDQTGGRETQY,TRBD2,TRBJ2-5,TRBV4-3
ASSVRQGDRDEQF,TRBD1,TRBJ2-1,TRBV9
ASIKDRRQNTEAF,TRBD1,TRBJ1-1,TRBV6-6
ASSPVDSGTGELF,.,TRBJ2-2,TRBV5-1
ASSWRQGGDEQF,.,TRBJ2-1,TRBV11-2
ASSLAVFTDTQY,.,TRBJ2-3,TRBV7-2
ARSVGPDIGPNTEAF,.,TRBJ1-1,TRBV25-1
ASSGDAGGSPLH,.,TRBJ1-6,TRBV7-9
ASSPIGENYGYT,.,TRBJ1-2,TRBV18
ASSRAGERDEQY,.,TRBJ2-7,TRBV5-1
ASSVGPSTEAF,.,TRBJ1-1,TRBV9
ASSESPGRGPEEQF,.,TRBJ2-1,TRBV25-1
SARTGSNQPQH,TRBD1,TRBJ1-5,TRBV29-1
ASSESWVTEAF,.,TRBJ1-1,TRBV6-5
ASSLLRGPQETQY,.,TRBJ2-5,TRBV4-1
ASSAGQANQPQH,TRBD1,TRBJ1-5,TRBV9
ASSLVGNLINYGYT,.,TRBJ1-2,TRBV7-9
ASSRSSNYGYT,.,TRBJ1-2,TRBV14
ASSLEGSTGYTQY,.,TRBJ2-3,TRBV5-1
ASSQEQINYGYT,.,TRBJ1-2,TRBV14
ASSPGQGNEKLF,TRBD1,TRBJ1-4,TRBV4-2
AIGSGGAVNEQF,TRBD2,TRBJ2-1,TRBV10-3
ASSGTSGGAADTQY,TRBD2,TRBJ2-3,TRBV9
ASSVATVSNQETQY,.,TRBJ2-5,TRBV9
ASSPQTQETQY,.,TRBJ2-5,TRBV18
ASSLSRRSRSPLH,.,TRBJ1-6,TRBV13
ASSHERGGLADTQY,TRBD2,TRBJ2-3,TRBV9
ASRPPSGTANEQY,TRBD1,TRBJ2-7,TRBV7-2
ASSTWGQGRNTIY,TRBD1,TRBJ1-3,TRBV5-4
ASIDLGASKEQY,.,TRBJ2-7,TRBV7-2
ASSQDRRETQY,.,TRBJ2-5,TRBV14
ASSAGRGPDQPQH,.,TRBJ1-5,TRBV5-8